Included here is one T cell receptor beta chain sequence, with context. PBMCs numbering at least 7 million were isolated per sample. V lost 4 bases to trimming and J lost 0 bases; unmatched junction nucleotides: 12. The CDR3 loop spans 18 amino acids. In germline, CDR1 is SGDLS, CDR2 YYNGEE. This sample was included in a study of blood T cells in healthy people across ages. The use of a sample-barcoded 5' primer and a J-beta primer mix characterized a second PCR of roughly 6 to 12 cycles. TCRdb reprocessed the 5' RACE reads with MiXCR, giving one entry per CDR3 protein. The table shows about 1 million distinct CDR3 sequences, with approximately 25% occurring only once. These data were likewise used in another study, on T cells of mothers and their children.

V and J are TRBV9 and TRBJ1-4; TRBD1 matches at 7 bases. This receptor was taken from a girl aged 2 to 10 in good health. The specimen was blood. CDR3 amino acids: CASSPGGDSIATNEKLFF. CDR3 nucleotide sequence: TGTGCCAGCAGCCCCGGTGGGGACAGCATTGCAACTAATGAAAAACTGTTTTTT.